This TCR beta chain came from a study of cytomegalovirus exposure and HLA in healthy donors (dated 2017 in TCRdb). Turning to the overall study: An earlier analysis of 587 of the donors reported 250 to 350 Gb of sequence data and some 100 million unique TCR beta sequences from about 179 million T cells. An early release covering some 640 HLA-typed donors comprised about 300 gigabases of sequencing data and tens of millions of unique TCR sequences. Of the roughly 430 genotyped donors, over 65% fell in the genetic ancestry cluster associated with self-reported Caucasian donors. The study aimed to test whether cataloging public T cell receptors could reveal signatures of past pathogen exposure. The study used immunosequencing to profile the T cell repertoires of several hundred subjects and linked those repertoires to cytomegalovirus serostatus. Besides the first cohort of 500 to 700 subjects, a separate validation cohort made up of 120 or so different subjects was used. The study combined high-throughput TCR immunosequencing, statistical association of individual TCRs with disease status, and machine learning to predict cytomegalovirus infection status. A later analysis re-analyzed previously published TCR beta repertoires from hundreds of donors and added high-resolution HLA genotyping to study TCR occurrence patterns. The later analysis used no new phenotypic data to find candidate immune exposures, relying instead on TCR beta sequences and their occurrence across donors. An earlier analysis of approximately 630 of the donors applied high-throughput TCR beta sequencing to assess whether each TCR beta V gene segment acted as functional or pseudogenic. Alongside the repertoire data, information on donor age, sex, ethnicity and CMV serostatus was compiled. A later genetic analysis used genome-wide SNP genotypes for about 65% of the roughly 700 donors, treating that subset as a discovery cohort. All discovery cohort repertoires had been generated on a single sequencing platform. HLA typing covered class I and class II loci at four-digit resolution. Typing coverage varied by locus: about 620-640 donors for A, B, C, DRB1 and DQB1; 522 for DQA1; over 600 for DPA1; more than 450 for DPB1. Several DR-DQ haplotypes were handled as single units for association and clustering because linkage in the cohort was strong. Across around 400 genotyped donors of the cohort, an average of about 200,000 unique TCR beta nucleotide sequences per donor were sequenced, and 15% to 20% of those sequences were non-productive. Study-wide findings and limitations: The authors suggested that the approach could potentially be generalized to other disease states and immunological phenotypes. A later analysis found that HLA-associated TCR beta chains were more clonally expanded and had lower generation probabilities than equally common non-associated chains. The study listed over 150 TCR beta chains as associated with cytomegalovirus. Compared with the approximately 710-donor mean, donors in an Asian-associated ancestry cluster had fewer N-insertions in productive TCRs, according to a later genetic analysis. A further reported finding was that TCR beta sequences accurately predicted the HLA-A and HLA-B alleles for most subjects in the first cohort. Roughly uniform sequencing depth across donors was assumed in presence/absence analyses, although this assumption may not hold. The earlier analysis of about 600 of the donors excluded fewer than 20 rarely observed V segments, including chromosome 9 orphons, because counts were too low. In a later genetic analysis, a missense DCLRE1C variant was associated with V-gene and J-gene trimming of TCR beta chains, and the association was replicated in an independent cohort. A group of highly shared sequence variants was considered likely to be a technical artifact of the sequencing pipeline. CMV serostatus was the only immune exposure information available for the cohort. The classifier was reported to diagnose cytomegalovirus status with high specificity and sensitivity in both the original and validation cohorts. A later analysis reported that several top co-occurrence clusters appeared linked to parvovirus B19, influenza, CMV and Epstein-Barr virus. A later analysis associated roughly 17,000 TCR beta sequences with specific HLA alleles at a false discovery rate of 0.05. Most CMV-associated TCR beta chains appeared to be HLA-restricted in a later analysis, and the HLA associations seemed to be driven largely by CMV exposure. Because HLA typing was unavailable for some donors at each locus, only the typed subset was used in association tests. In a later analysis, TCR association rates were found to vary across HLA loci, with the most associated TCRs seen for DRB1 alleles and the fewest for HLA-C alleles. In an earlier analysis of 587 of the donors, most TCR beta V segments appeared in productive rearrangements about 87% or about 30% of the time, broadly matching IMGT annotations. Only TCR beta chains were sequenced in this cohort, and the absence of alpha or paired-chain data limited detectable features. Linkage disequilibrium might explain the correlated functional status among segregating V segments, but an unknown experimental factor could not be excluded. While some public TCRs were present in many individuals, most TCR sequences turned up only very rarely across donors. In vitro tests confirmed that a few of the cytomegalovirus-associated TCR beta chains recognize cytomegalovirus antigens. When HLA alleles, especially DR and DQ, strongly co-occurred, TCR associations were difficult to assign to individual alleles.

Comments on this clone: The target of this receptor is not known. The record has no base qualities; no much larger clone is one base away.

The library was generated by the immunoSEQ multiplex PCR assay. The multiplex PCR relied on a mix of 60 forward primers for TCR Vbeta segments and 13 reverse primers for TCR Jbeta segments. The CDR3 region of rearranged TCR beta genes was amplified from genomic DNA with a multiplex PCR assay. The Illumina HiSeq System was used to sequence the amplified TCR beta libraries as 87-base-pair reads. As for the original processing: Across the roughly 600 repertoires, a later analysis counted around 80 million unique TCR beta chains, approximately 12 million of which were shared by at least two donors. Raw reads were error-corrected and collapsed into unique sequences with a nearest-neighbor algorithm that merged closely related sequences to remove PCR and sequencing errors. V, D and J gene segments were assigned by aligning CDR3 sequences to IMGT reference sequences. Each retained sequence needed at least a six-nucleotide match to both a V gene segment and a J gene segment. Rearrangements were called productive when the CDR3 lacked stop codons and stayed in frame with V and J; all others were non-productive. CDR3 was defined according to IMGT convention as the region running from the second conserved V-encoded cysteine to the conserved J-encoded phenylalanine. Sequences without an unambiguous match to a single V gene segment were excluded from the earlier analysis of several hundred of the donors. In an earlier analysis of roughly 600 of the donors, a V segment was called functional when productive rearrangements were above 56.7%, and segregating when the standard deviation between donors exceeded 5%. A statistical classification framework was developed to diagnose cytomegalovirus status using the catalog of TCR beta chain sequences. In a later analysis, TCR nucleotide sequences were compared against IMGT/GENE-DB human TR gene sequences so that V and J genes could be assigned. A later analysis assigned CDR3 sequences and most-parsimonious VDJ recombination scenarios with the TCRdist pipeline. In a later analysis, every TCR beta chain was defined by the combination of its CDR3 amino acid sequence and its V-gene family, and reads without a unique V-gene family were dropped. In a later analysis, approximately 590 highly shared, low-generation-probability nucleotide sequences were removed to address suspected cross-contamination and a sequencing artifact. In a later analysis, a clonal expansion index was calculated for each public chain from normalized within-repertoire ranks of inferred template counts. In a later analysis, generation probabilities were computed with a VDJ recombination model fitted to out-of-frame rearrangements, and the resulting probabilities were checked against IGoR. In a later analysis, hypergeometric tests were used to score TCR-TCR, TCR-HLA and TCR-CMV co-occurrence, with a repertoire-size bias correction applied to TCR pairs. To estimate false discovery rates, a later analysis permuted the HLA or CMV assignments 20 times. In a later analysis, co-occurring TCRs were grouped with DBSCAN, and TCRdist sequence similarity was added when clustering was performed within HLA-allele-positive subsets. Repertoires with fewer than 30,000 or more than 120,000 public chains, plus five repertoires with anomalous nucleotide sharing, were excluded from co-occurrence clustering. TCRdb took over this immuneACCESS table, retaining in-frame rearrangements with V and J assigned. Such tables are incomplete; in checked studies, under half of the missing clones stem from an unresolved V gene, and the remainder is unexplained. V, J and clone size derive from that table, while D and trimming were established from the DNA sequence. Within this sample are roughly 160,000 clones, with 80% of them counted one time only. The top ten hold approximately 1.2% of the sample.

In total, roughly 670 healthy bone marrow donors made up the cohort. At the time of sampling, every cohort member was nominally healthy, though immune exposures that went unrecorded were likely present. The donor was CMV seronegative and belonged to the group of roughly 330 seronegative cohort members. Every donor gave a peripheral blood sample, and the peripheral blood mononuclear cells from that sample were used for TCR beta sequencing. The Qiagen DNeasy Blood Extraction Kit was used to extract genomic DNA from the blood cell samples. Sequenced sample: PBMCs. The receptor comes from a man aged 25-45 years in good health and CMV-seronegative.

The DNA is as follows: TGCGCCAGCAGCTTCCTTACTAGCGGGAGTGAGTACAATGAGCAGTTCTTC. This gives the protein CASSFLTSGSEYNEQFF. The chain links TRBV5-1 with TRBJ2-1; 11 of the junction bases match TRBD2. V loses 2 bases at its end and J loses 4 bases; junction bases beyond the gene matches: 8. CDR1 and CDR2 (SGHRS, YFSETQ) derive from the germline V gene. Counted from cysteine to phenylalanine, this CDR3 has 17 amino acids. Solely the CDR3 DNA is kept, with 51 bases framed from the first base.